This T cell receptor (beta chain) was profiled in a study of control samples from healthy donors and cancer patients. The CDR3 is 17 amino acids. Looked up from germline, CDR1 is ENHRY and CDR2 is SYGVKD. V lost 0 bases and J lost 7; bases outside the gene matches: 12. Only in-frame clones appear in the TCRdb table, and some are missing; sequencing was by immunoSEQ multiplex PCR. The sample includes about 100,000 clones, approximately 84% seen only once; the top ten take 6.5%. The gene calls are TRBV10-3 and TRBJ2-3; 8 bases align to TRBD2. The specimen sequenced was blood. This sequence was found in a man between 18 and 35 years old in good health. The CDR3 nucleotides are TGTGCCATCAGTGAGTCGTCTCTACGGCGGGGGGAGAATACGCAGTATTTT. Amino acid sequence: CAISESSLRRGENTQYF.